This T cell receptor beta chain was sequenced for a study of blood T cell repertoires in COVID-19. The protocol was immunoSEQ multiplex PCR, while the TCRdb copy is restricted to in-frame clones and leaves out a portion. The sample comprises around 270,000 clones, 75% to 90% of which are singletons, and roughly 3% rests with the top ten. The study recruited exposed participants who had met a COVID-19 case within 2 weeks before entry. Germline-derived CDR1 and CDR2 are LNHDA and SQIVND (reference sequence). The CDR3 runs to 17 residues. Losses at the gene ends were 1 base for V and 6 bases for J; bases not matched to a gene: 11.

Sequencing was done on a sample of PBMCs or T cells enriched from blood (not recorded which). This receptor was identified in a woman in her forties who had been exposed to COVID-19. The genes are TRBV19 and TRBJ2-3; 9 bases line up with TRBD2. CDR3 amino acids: CASSIALAGAVRDTQYF. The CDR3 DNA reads TGTGCCAGTAGTATAGCCTTAGCGGGGGCCGTGCGTGATACGCAGTATTTT.